This is a list of T cell receptor beta chains from one sample in a study of PD-1 blockade in classical Hodgkin lymphoma. Sequencing was performed with immunoSEQ multiplex PCR; in TCRdb, only in-frame clones are kept and a portion is missing. This table holds roughly 15,000 clones, around three fifths found once. This specimen consisted of peripheral blood mononuclear cells (PBMCs), obtained before the second cycle of nivolumab. All receptors derive from a human donor with classical Hodgkin lymphoma. The CDR3 runs from the conserved cysteine through the conserved F or W. D genes are given only for firm matches. Clone size is not always given. Where it is, it says once, few, many or a class for expanded clones.

clone size: few
J gene: TRBJ2-5
V gene: TRBV5-5
D gene: TRBD1
CDR3 DNA: TGTGCCAGCAGCGCCGGGACAGGGGGCTTGATAGGGGAGACCCAGTACTTC
CDR3 protein: CASSAGTGGLIGETQYF

clone size: few
J gene: TRBJ2-7
V gene: TRBV10-1
D gene: -
CDR3 DNA: TGCGCCATCCCGTCCGGGACACCAAGGCGCGAGCAGTACTTC
CDR3 protein: CAIPSGTPRREQYF

clone size: -
J gene: TRBJ1-4
V gene: TRBV10-3
D gene: TRBD1
CDR3 DNA: TGTGCCATCAGGGGGACAGGGCTCCCTAATGAAAAACTGTTTTTT
CDR3 protein: CAIRGTGLPNEKLFF

clone size: medium-sized
J gene: TRBJ1-1
V gene: TRBV2
D gene: -
CDR3 DNA: TGTGCCAGCAGTTCCTTCCTCAGAGCTTTCTTT
CDR3 protein: CASSSFLRAFF

clone size: -
J gene: TRBJ2-5
V gene: TRBV7-9
D gene: TRBD1
CDR3 DNA: TGTGCCAGCAGCCGGGGACAGGGTGAGACCCAGTACTTC
CDR3 protein: CASSRGQGETQYF

clone size: -
J gene: TRBJ2-1
V gene: TRBV7-3
D gene: TRBD2
CDR3 DNA: TGTGCCAGCAGCTTAGTACTAGCGGGGGAAAATGAGCAGTTCTTC
CDR3 protein: CASSLVLAGENEQFF

clone size: -
J gene: TRBJ2-7
V gene: TRBV5-4
D gene: -
CDR3 DNA: TGTGCCAGCAGCGCCGACCCGGGCGGTTCCTACGAGCAGTACTTC
CDR3 protein: CASSADPGGSYEQYF

clone size: -
J gene: TRBJ1-5
V gene: TRBV6-1
D gene: TRBD1
CDR3 DNA: TGTGCCAGCAGTGAGGGACAGTCCCAGCATTTT
CDR3 protein: CASSEGQSQHF

clone size: -
J gene: TRBJ1-5
V gene: TRBV2
D gene: -
CDR3 DNA: TGTGCCAGCAGGGAAGAGTATAGCAATCAGCCCCAGCATTTT
CDR3 protein: CASREEYSNQPQHF

clone size: -
J gene: TRBJ1-2
V gene: TRBV28
D gene: TRBD1
CDR3 DNA: TGTGCCAGCAGTTTATGGGCAGGGGGCGGGGATGATGGCTACACCTTC
CDR3 protein: CASSLWAGGGDDGYTF

clone size: -
J gene: TRBJ2-3
V gene: TRBV4-1
D gene: TRBD2
CDR3 DNA: TGCGCCAGCAGCCCCACCGGGACTAGCGGGAGGGTGGATACGCAGTATTTT
CDR3 protein: CASSPTGTSGRVDTQYF

clone size: -
J gene: TRBJ2-1
V gene: TRBV18
D gene: -
CDR3 DNA: TGTGCCAGCTCACCAAGCGCGGGAATCTCCTACAATGAGCAGTTCTTC
CDR3 protein: CASSPSAGISYNEQFF

clone size: -
J gene: TRBJ2-4
V gene: TRBV21-1
D gene: -
CDR3 DNA: TGTGCCAGCAGCGTACGACTAGCGGGAGTCTCCGACAGAAACATTCAGTACTTC
CDR3 protein: CASSVRLAGVSDRNIQYF

clone size: once
J gene: TRBJ1-6
V gene: TRBV10-1
D gene: -
CDR3 DNA: TGCGCCAGCAGTGAGAAATCAGCCCATAATTCACCCCTCCACTTT
CDR3 protein: CASSEKSAHNSPLHF

clone size: once
J gene: TRBJ1-5
V gene: TRBV28
D gene: TRBD1
CDR3 DNA: TGTGCCAGCAGAGGGACAGGGGGTTTGTTTCAGCCCCAGCATTTT
CDR3 protein: CASRGTGGLFQPQHF

clone size: -
J gene: TRBJ2-7
V gene: TRBV5-1
D gene: TRBD1
CDR3 DNA: TGTGCCAGCAGCGCGACGGGACAGCCCTACGAGCAGTACTTC
CDR3 protein: CASSATGQPYEQYF

clone size: -
J gene: TRBJ2-7
V gene: TRBV7-2
D gene: TRBD2
CDR3 DNA: TGTGCCAGCAGCTTCTACGGGGGGACCTACGAGCAGTACTTC
CDR3 protein: CASSFYGGTYEQYF

clone size: -
J gene: TRBJ2-7
V gene: TRBV5-6
D gene: -
CDR3 DNA: TGTGCCAGCAGCTTGGCCGAGAGGGCCTCCTACGAGCAGTACTTC
CDR3 protein: CASSLAERASYEQYF

clone size: few
J gene: TRBJ2-1
V gene: TRBV5-1
D gene: TRBD2
CDR3 DNA: TGCGCCAGCAGCGTTAGCGGGAGGGCCGGGTATGAGCAGTTCTTC
CDR3 protein: CASSVSGRAGYEQFF

clone size: -
J gene: TRBJ2-7
V gene: TRBV6-5
D gene: TRBD2
CDR3 DNA: TGTGCCAGCAGGGGACTAGACACCTACGAGCAGTACTTC
CDR3 protein: CASRGLDTYEQYF

clone size: -
J gene: TRBJ2-7
V gene: TRBV27
D gene: -
CDR3 DNA: TGTGCCAGCAGTGCCTCCATTAAGTCCTACGAGCAGTACTTC
CDR3 protein: CASSASIKSYEQYF

clone size: -
J gene: TRBJ2-7
V gene: TRBV11-2
D gene: -
CDR3 DNA: TGTGCCAGCAGCCCCGCCCCTAAAGACGACGAGCAGTACTTC
CDR3 protein: CASSPAPKDDEQYF

clone size: few
J gene: TRBJ2-7
V gene: TRBV5-1
D gene: -
CDR3 DNA: TGCGCCAGCAGCAGGGGTCCCGAAGGTACCTACGAGCAGTACTTC
CDR3 protein: CASSRGPEGTYEQYF

clone size: -
J gene: TRBJ2-1
V gene: TRBV5-1
D gene: TRBD2
CDR3 DNA: TGCGCCAGCAGCTATGCGGGAGGGGGTTACAATGAGCAGTTCTTC
CDR3 protein: CASSYAGGGYNEQFF

clone size: -
J gene: TRBJ1-2
V gene: TRBV10-3
D gene: -
CDR3 DNA: TGTGCCATCAGCTTAGACACTGGAGAGACCTATGGCTACACCTTC
CDR3 protein: CAISLDTGETYGYTF

clone size: few
J gene: TRBJ2-1
V gene: TRBV4-2
D gene: -
CDR3 DNA: TGTGCCAGCAGCCAAGATTGGAGGGGAAATGAGCAGTTCTTC
CDR3 protein: CASSQDWRGNEQFF

clone size: few
J gene: TRBJ2-7
V gene: TRBV29-1
D gene: -
CDR3 DNA: TGCAGCGTTCTTAGGACGGTAACCTACGAGCAGTACTTC
CDR3 protein: CSVLRTVTYEQYF

clone size: -
J gene: TRBJ2-3
V gene: TRBV19
D gene: -
CDR3 DNA: TGTGCCAGTAGTCCCTCCCGTGAGTATGATACGCAGTATTTT
CDR3 protein: CASSPSREYDTQYF